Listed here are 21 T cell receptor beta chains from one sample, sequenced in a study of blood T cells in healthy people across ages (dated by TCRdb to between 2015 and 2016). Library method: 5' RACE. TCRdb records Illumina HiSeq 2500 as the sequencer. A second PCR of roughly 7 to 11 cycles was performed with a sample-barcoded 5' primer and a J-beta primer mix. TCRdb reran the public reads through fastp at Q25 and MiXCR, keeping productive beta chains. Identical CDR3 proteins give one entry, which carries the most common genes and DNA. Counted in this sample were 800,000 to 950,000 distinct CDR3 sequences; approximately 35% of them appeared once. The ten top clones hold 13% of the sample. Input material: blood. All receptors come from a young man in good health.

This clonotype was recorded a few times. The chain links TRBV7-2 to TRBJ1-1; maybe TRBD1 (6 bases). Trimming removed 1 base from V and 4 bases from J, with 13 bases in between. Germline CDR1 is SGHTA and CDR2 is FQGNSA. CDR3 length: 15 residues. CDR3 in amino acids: CASSLERGMGTEAFF. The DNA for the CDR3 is TGTGCCAGCAGCTTAGAGAGGGGGATGGGCACTGAAGCTTTCTTT.

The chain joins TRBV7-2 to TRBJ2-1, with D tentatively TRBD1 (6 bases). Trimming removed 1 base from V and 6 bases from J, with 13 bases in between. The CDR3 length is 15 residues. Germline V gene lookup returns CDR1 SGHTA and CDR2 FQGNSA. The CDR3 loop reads CASSLGTGRGNEQFF. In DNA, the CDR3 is TGTGCCAGCAGCTTAGGTACAGGGCGAGGCAATGAGCAGTTCTTC.

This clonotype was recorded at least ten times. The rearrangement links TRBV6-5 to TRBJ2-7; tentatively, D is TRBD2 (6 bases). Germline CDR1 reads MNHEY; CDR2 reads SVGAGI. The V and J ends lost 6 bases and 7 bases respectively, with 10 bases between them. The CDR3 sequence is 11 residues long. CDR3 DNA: TGTGCCAGCAGCTATGGGGGGGAGCAGTACTTC. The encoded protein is CASSYGGEQYF.

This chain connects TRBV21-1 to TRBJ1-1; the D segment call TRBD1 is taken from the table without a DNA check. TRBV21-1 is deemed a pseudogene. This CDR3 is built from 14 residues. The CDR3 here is CASSKTKGHTEAFF. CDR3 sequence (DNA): TGTGCCAGCAGCAAAACAAAGGGGCACACTGAAGCTTTCTTT.

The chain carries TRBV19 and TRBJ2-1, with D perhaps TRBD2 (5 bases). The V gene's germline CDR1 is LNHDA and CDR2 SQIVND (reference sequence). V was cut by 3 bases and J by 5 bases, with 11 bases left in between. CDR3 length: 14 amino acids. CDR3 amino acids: CASSIRGGNNEQFF. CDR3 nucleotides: TGTGCCAGTAGTATCCGGGGTGGAAACAATGAGCAGTTCTTC.

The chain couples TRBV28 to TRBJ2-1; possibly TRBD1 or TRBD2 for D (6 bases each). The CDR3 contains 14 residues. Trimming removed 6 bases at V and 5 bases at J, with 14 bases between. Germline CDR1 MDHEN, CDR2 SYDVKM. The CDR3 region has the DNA TGTGCCAGCAGCATAGGGGGGTCGCACAATGAGCAGTTCTTC. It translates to CASSIGGSHNEQFF.

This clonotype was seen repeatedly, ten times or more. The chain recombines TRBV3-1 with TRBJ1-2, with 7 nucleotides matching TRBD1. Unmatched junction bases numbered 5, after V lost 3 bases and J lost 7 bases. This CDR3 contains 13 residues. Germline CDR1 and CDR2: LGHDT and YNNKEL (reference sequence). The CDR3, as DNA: TGTGCCAGCAGCCACCGGGACAGCACTGGCTACACCTTC. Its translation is CASSHRDSTGYTF.

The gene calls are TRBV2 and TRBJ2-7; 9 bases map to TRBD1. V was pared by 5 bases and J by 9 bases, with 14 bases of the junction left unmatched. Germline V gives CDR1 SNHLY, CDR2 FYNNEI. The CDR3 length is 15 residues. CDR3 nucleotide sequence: TGTGCCAGCAGTATATCACAGGGGGCGTTGGTGGGGCAGTACTTC. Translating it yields CASSISQGALVGQYF.

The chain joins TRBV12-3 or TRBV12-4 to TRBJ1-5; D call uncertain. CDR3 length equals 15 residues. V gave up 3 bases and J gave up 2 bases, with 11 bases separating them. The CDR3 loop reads CASSFEVDGNQPQHF. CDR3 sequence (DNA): TGTGCCAGCAGTTTCGAGGTCGACGGCAATCAGCCCCAGCATTTT.

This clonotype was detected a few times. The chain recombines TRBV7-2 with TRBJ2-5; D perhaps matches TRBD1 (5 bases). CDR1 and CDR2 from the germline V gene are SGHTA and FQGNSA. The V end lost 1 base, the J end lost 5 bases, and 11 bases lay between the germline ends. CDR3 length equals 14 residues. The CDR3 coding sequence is TGTGCCAGCAGCTTAGGCTCAGGGTTCGAGACCCAGTACTTC. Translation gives CASSLGSGFETQYF.

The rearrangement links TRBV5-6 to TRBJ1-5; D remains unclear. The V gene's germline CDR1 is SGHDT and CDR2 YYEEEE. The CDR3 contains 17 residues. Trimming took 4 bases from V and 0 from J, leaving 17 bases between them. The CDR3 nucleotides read TGTGCCAGCAGCCCCTGGCATGGCAGGAATAGCAATCAGCCCCAGCATTTT. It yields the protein CASSPWHGRNSNQPQHF.

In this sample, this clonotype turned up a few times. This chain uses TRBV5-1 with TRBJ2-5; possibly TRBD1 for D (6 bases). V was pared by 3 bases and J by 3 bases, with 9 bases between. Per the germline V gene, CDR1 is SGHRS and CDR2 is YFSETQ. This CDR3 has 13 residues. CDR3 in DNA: TGCGCCAGCAGCTGGGACACGGAAGAGACCCAGTACTTC. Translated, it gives CASSWDTEETQYF.

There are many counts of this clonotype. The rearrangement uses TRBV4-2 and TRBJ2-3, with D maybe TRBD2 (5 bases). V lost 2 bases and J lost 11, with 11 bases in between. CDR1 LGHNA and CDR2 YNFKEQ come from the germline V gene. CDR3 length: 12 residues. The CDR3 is CASSQTETKQYF. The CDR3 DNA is TGTGCCAGCAGCCAAACTGAGACTAAGCAGTATTTT.

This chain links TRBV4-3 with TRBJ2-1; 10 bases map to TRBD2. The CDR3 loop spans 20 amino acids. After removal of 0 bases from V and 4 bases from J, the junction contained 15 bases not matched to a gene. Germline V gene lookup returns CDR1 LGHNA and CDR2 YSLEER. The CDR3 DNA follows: TGCGCCAGCAGCCAAGATGGGGCTAGCGGGGGAGAAATTCGGTACAATGAGCAGTTCTTC. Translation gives CASSQDGASGGEIRYNEQFF.

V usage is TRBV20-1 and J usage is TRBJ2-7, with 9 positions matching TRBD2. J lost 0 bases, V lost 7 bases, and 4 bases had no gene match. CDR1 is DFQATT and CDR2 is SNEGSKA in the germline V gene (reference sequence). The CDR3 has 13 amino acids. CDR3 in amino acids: CSVSSGVSYEQYF. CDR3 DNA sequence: TGCAGTGTGTCTAGCGGGGTCTCCTACGAGCAGTACTTC.

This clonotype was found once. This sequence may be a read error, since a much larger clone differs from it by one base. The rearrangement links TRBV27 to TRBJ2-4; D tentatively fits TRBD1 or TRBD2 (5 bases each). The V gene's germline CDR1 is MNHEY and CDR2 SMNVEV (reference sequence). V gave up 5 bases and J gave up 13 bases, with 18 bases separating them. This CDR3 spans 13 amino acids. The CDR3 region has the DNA TGTGCCAGCAGTACCACACCGCTGGGGGAGCAGTACTTC. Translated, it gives CASSTTPLGEQYF.

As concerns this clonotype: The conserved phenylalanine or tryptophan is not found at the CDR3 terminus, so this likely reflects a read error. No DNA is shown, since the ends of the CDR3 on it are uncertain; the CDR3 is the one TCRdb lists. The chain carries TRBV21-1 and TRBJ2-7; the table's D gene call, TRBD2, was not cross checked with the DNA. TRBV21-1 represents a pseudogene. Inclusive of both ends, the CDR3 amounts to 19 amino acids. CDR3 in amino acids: CASSKDGLMVRWRTETQYY.

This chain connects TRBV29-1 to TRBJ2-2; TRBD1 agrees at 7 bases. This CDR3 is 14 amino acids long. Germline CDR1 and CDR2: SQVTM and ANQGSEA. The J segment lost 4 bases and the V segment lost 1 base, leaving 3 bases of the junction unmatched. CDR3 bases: TGCAGCGTTGAAGGGGACAGAGGCACCGGGGAGCTGTTTTTT. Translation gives CSVEGDRGTGELFF.

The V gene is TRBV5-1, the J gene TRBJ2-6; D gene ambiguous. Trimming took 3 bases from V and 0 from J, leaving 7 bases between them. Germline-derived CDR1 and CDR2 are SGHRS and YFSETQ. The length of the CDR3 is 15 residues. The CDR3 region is CASSYTRSGANVLTF. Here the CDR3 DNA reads TGCGCCAGCAGCTACACCCGCTCTGGGGCCAACGTCCTGACTTTC.

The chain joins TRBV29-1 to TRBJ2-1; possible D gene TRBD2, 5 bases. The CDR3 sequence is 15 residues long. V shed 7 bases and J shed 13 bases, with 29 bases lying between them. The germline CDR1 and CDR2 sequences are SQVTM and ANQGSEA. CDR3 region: CSAPGISGPKETQFF. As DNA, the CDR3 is TGCAGCGCCCCCGGGATTAGTGGACCCAAAGAGACCCAGTTCTTC.

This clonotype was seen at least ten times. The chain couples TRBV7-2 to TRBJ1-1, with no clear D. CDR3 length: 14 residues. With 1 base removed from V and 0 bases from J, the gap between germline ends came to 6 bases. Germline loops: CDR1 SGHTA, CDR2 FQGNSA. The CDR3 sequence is CASSLEPMNTEAFF. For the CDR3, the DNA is TGTGCCAGCAGCTTAGAACCTATGAACACTGAAGCTTTCTTT. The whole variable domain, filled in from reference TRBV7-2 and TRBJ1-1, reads GAGVSQSPSNKVTEKGKDVELRCDPISGHTALYWYRQSLGQGLEFLIYFQGNSAPDKSGLPSDRFSAERTGGSVSTLTIQRTQQEDSAVYLCASSLEPMNTEAFFGQGTRLTVV.